This T cell receptor (beta chain) came from a study of T cell repertoires in cytomegalovirus infection. Study in general: Public TCR beta signatures provided an indication of both CMV infection and a matching HLA type.

This clonotype was recorded a few times. Its antigen remains unknown. General study findings and limits: Cumulative frequency of public TCR beta families picked out carriers of CMV plus the relevant HLA. Ex vivo, HLA-C-restricted CMV-specific TCR beta clonotypes prevailed over the rest of the response.

TCRdb processed the reads anew with MiXCR; each CDR3 protein has one entry. This table holds 630,000 or so distinct CDR3 sequences, 20% to 30% found once. Specimen: CD8+ T cells from PBMCs. The TCR was taken from a human donor in good health (CMV status not recorded). Some clones in this sample may be carry-over from other donors' samples.

Here the CDR3 reads CSVSDRANQPQHF. CDR3 nucleotides: TGCAGCGTTTCCGACAGGGCCAATCAGCCCCAGCATTTT. The chain couples TRBV29-1 to TRBJ1-5; 7 bases are shared with TRBD1. CDR1 SQVTM and CDR2 ANQGSEA come from the germline V gene. The CDR3 has 13 residues. Unmatched junction bases numbered 4, after V lost 5 bases and J lost 3 bases.